A selection of T cell receptor beta chains follows, all from one sample in a study of early T cells in non-severe SARS-CoV-2 infection. TCRdb re-analysed the 5' RACE reads in MiXCR, keeping a single row per CDR3 protein. The profile shows just under 90,000 distinct CDR3 sequences, roughly an eighth of them singletons. Sample: whole blood. Receptor source: an adult who was a healthcare worker with PCR-confirmed SARS-CoV-2 infection or an uninfected control (not recorded which). Both conserved end residues are trimmed from each CDR3. The order of the fields is V gene, J gene, CDR3 protein.

V gene: TRBV11-2; J gene: TRBJ1-4; CDR3 protein: ASSRQVGWDEKLF
V gene: TRBV6-1; J gene: TRBJ2-2; CDR3 protein: ASSEFGELF
V gene: TRBV7-9; J gene: TRBJ1-2; CDR3 protein: ASSLDSGAPRGYT
V gene: TRBV7-8; J gene: TRBJ2-3; CDR3 protein: ASSLPTPGLAKTDTQY
V gene: TRBV5-1; J gene: TRBJ2-1; CDR3 protein: ASSLAGSSYNEQF
V gene: TRBV29-1; J gene: TRBJ2-5; CDR3 protein: SARTDQETQY
V gene: TRBV5-6; J gene: TRBJ2-1; CDR3 protein: ASSLGRESRLNEQF
V gene: TRBV9; J gene: TRBJ2-3; CDR3 protein: ASSVGGSSTDTQY
V gene: TRBV28; J gene: TRBJ1-5; CDR3 protein: ASSSGEAAVTPQH
V gene: TRBV7-9; J gene: TRBJ1-1; CDR3 protein: ASSSGDRVTEAF
V gene: TRBV18; J gene: TRBJ1-4; CDR3 protein: ASSPRFKGDNEKLF
V gene: TRBV12-5; J gene: TRBJ1-2; CDR3 protein: ASGLEGHYGYT
V gene: TRBV19; J gene: TRBJ2-1; CDR3 protein: ASSIVAGGNEQF
V gene: TRBV30; J gene: TRBJ1-5; CDR3 protein: AWSVGPGQPQH
V gene: TRBV3-1; J gene: TRBJ2-1; CDR3 protein: ASSQDRNRVNEQF
V gene: TRBV30; J gene: TRBJ2-1; CDR3 protein: ASGTSGIRDNEQF
V gene: TRBV28; J gene: TRBJ2-7; CDR3 protein: ASSPPPRVPYEQY
V gene: TRBV11-2; J gene: TRBJ1-1; CDR3 protein: ASRLVLGGGRVNTEAF
V gene: TRBV18; J gene: TRBJ2-7; CDR3 protein: ASSPMTSGRDYEQY
V gene: TRBV12-3/TRBV12-4; J gene: TRBJ2-1; CDR3 protein: ASSFGRSSYNEQF